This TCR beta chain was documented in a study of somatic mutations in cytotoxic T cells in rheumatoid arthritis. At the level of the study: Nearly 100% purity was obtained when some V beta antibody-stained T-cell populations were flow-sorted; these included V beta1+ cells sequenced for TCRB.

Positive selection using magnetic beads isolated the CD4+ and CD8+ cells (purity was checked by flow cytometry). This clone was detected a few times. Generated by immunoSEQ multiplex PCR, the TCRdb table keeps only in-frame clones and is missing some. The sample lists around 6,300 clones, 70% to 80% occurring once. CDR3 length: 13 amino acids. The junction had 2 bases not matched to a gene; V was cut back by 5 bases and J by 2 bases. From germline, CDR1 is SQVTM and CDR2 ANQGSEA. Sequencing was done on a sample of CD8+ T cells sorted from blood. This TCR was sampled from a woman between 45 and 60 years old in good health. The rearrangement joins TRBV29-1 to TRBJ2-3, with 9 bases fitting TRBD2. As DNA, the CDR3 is TGCAGCGTTACTAGCGGGTACACAGATACGCAGTATTTT. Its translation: CSVTSGYTDTQYF.